The table lists the clone carrying this T cell receptor beta chain with a few counts. Under 3 months in duration, the ophthalmopathy in affected donors had moderate-to-severe activity, CAS ≥3 and NOSPECS ≥4. Orbital computed tomography, thyroid ultrasound, TRAb, serum thyroxine and clinical symptoms formed the basis of diagnosis. PBMCs were obtained from 8 to 10 ml of fresh peripheral blood. The CDR3 contains 14 residues. Between the trimmed V and J ends, which lost 4 bases and 2 bases, there was a span of 11 bases. Germline assignment: CDR1 MNHEY and CDR2 SMNVEV (reference sequence). Scientists amplified the TCR beta CDR3 regions from RNA transcripts. RT-PCR with HTBI primers came first, then second-round multiplex PCR. MiXCR, run by TCRdb on the multiplex PCR reads, gives a single entry per CDR3 protein. The repertoire holds roughly 170,000 distinct CDR3 sequences, roughly 36% seen once, with about 9.5% in the top ten.

The data stem from a study of Graves' ophthalmopathy and Graves' hyperthyroidism. The chain joins TRBV27 to TRBJ1-2; a weak D match, TRBD1 (5 bases). This TCR came from a man under 40 with Graves' ophthalmopathy. The sample consisted of peripheral blood. The CDR3 loop reads CASSYGHFNYGYTF. CDR3 nucleotide sequence: TGTGCCAGCAGTTACGGACATTTCAACTATGGCTACACCTTC.